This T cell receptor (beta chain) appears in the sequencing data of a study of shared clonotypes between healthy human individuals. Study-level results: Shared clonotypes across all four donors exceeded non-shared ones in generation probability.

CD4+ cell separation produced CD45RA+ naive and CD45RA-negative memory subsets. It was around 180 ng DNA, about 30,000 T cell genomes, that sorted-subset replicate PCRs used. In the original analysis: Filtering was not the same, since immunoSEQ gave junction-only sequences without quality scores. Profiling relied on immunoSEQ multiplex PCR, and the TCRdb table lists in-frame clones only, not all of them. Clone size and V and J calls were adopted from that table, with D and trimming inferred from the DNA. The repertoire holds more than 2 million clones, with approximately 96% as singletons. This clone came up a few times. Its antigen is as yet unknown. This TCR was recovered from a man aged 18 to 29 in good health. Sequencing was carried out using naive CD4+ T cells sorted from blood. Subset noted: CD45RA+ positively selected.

The CDR3 spells CASSQERGIGNQPQHF. CDR3 nucleotides: TGCGCCAGCAGCCAAGAGAGGGGTATAGGCAATCAGCCCCAGCATTTT. The V and J genes are TRBV4-3 and TRBJ1-5; D is possibly TRBD1 (5 bases). CDR1 LGHNA and CDR2 YSLEER come from the germline V gene. The CDR3 extends over 16 amino acids. The V and J ends lost 0 bases and 2 bases respectively, with 11 bases between them.